This TCR beta chain derives from a study of T cells in Graves' hyperthyroidism and ophthalmopathy. This CDR3 comprises 11 residues. Trimming left V 3 bases short and J 7 bases short, with 4 bases between. Germline assignment: CDR1 LNHDA and CDR2 SQIVND (reference sequence). This clonotype was observed at least ten times. TCR beta CDR3 sequences were amplified from RNA transcripts. First-round RT-PCR with HTBI primers amplified the TCR CDR3 region. One entry per CDR3 protein results from TCRdb running MiXCR on the multiplex PCR reads. The table records 400,000 to 500,000 distinct CDR3 sequences, over 13% of them present only once.

Sequencing input: blood. The clonotype was recovered from a woman between 18 and 29 years old with Graves' hyperthyroidism. The V gene is TRBV19, the J gene TRBJ2-4; D remains unclear. The CDR3 coding sequence is TGTGCCAGTAGTATTCGGAACATTCAGTACTTC. Amino acids: CASSIRNIQYF.